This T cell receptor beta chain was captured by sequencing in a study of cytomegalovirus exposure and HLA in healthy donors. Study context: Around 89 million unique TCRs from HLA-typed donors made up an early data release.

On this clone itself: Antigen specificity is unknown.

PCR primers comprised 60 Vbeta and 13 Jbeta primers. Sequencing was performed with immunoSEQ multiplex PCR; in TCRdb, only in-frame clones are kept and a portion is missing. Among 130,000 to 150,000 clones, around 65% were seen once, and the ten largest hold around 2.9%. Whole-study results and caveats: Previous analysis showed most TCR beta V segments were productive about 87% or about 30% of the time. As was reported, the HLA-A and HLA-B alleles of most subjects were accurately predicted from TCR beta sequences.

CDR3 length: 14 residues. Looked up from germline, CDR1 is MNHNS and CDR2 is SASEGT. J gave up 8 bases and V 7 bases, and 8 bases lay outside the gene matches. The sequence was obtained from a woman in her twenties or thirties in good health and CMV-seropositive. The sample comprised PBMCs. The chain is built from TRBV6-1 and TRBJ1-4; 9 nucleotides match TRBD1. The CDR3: CASNRDRVNEKLFF. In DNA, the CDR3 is TGTGCCAGCAATCGGGACAGGGTGAACGAAAAACTGTTTTTT.